Listed here are 28 T cell receptor beta chains from one sample, sequenced in a study of T cells in Graves' hyperthyroidism and ophthalmopathy. The CDR3 regions of TCR beta were amplified from RNA transcripts. Primed by the HTBI set, a first-round RT-PCR was run on the TCR CDR3. From the multiplex PCR reads, TCRdb called clonotypes with MiXCR, one entry per CDR3 protein. In the table there are a few hundred thousand distinct CDR3 sequences, 14% of which are singletons. The sample comprised blood. The source of these receptors is a woman between 40 and 50 years old with Graves' hyperthyroidism.

This clonotype was counted ten times or more. The chain carries TRBV28 and TRBJ1-2; D uncertain. The CDR3 totals 12 residues. Germline assignment: CDR1 MDHEN and CDR2 SYDVKM. V dropped 2 bases and J dropped 7 bases, with 8 bases sitting between them. CDR3 nucleotide sequence: TGTGCCAGCAGTTTAGGCAGCCTTGGCTACACCTTC. It codes for CASSLGSLGYTF.

This clonotype was recorded many times. J is TRBJ1-4 and V is TRBV5-6; D gene ambiguous. The CDR3 runs 15 residues. Per germline, CDR1 SGHDT and CDR2 YYEEEE. V was cut by 4 bases and J by 2 bases, with 12 bases left in between. CDR3 in DNA: TGTGCCAGCAGCCAACACGTGGTGACTAATGAAAAACTGTTTTTT. Its translation is CASSQHVVTNEKLFF.

This clonotype appeared many times. The V call is TRBV28, the J call TRBJ1-1, with D possibly TRBD1 on 6 matching bases. The CDR3 consists of 18 residues. The germline V gene encodes CDR1 MDHEN and CDR2 SYDVKM. The V end was cut by 6 bases, the J end by 3 bases, with 26 bases between. The CDR3 DNA reads as TGTGCCAGCAGCCCCAACGCTCCATGGGACACGTTGTACACTGAAGCTTTCTTT. This encodes CASSPNAPWDTLYTEAFF.

This clonotype was picked up a small number of times. This chain joins TRBV5-1 and TRBJ2-3; D gene uncertain. Germline V gene sequence: CDR1 SGHRS, CDR2 YFSETQ. The germline V and J ends were trimmed by 4 bases and 2 bases, with 17 bases remaining between them. This CDR3 comprises 16 residues. The CDR3 protein is CASSPGISTSTDTQYF. CDR3 coding DNA: TGCGCCAGCAGCCCCGGCATTTCCACCTCCACAGATACGCAGTATTTT.

Ten or more counts support this clonotype. The rearrangement joins TRBV5-1 to TRBJ2-1, with D possibly being TRBD1 or TRBD2 (5 bases each). Per germline, CDR1 SGHRS and CDR2 YFSETQ. This CDR3 contains 16 residues. The germline V and J ends were trimmed by 4 bases and 8 bases, with 22 bases remaining between them. The CDR3 DNA reads TGCGCCAGCAGCAGCTCCGGGACCCCGCCCGGGGATGAGCAGTTCTTC. Translated: CASSSSGTPPGDEQFF.

This clonotype was recorded many times. Here the CDR3 DNA reads TGCGCCAGCAGCAAGGGGACTAGCGGGAAGAGGTGGGATACGCAGTATTTT. Its protein is CASSKGTSGKRWDTQYF. J is TRBJ2-3 and V is TRBV5-1; 13 bases line up with TRBD2. Looked up from germline, CDR1 is SGHRS and CDR2 is YFSETQ. V was clipped by 4 bases and J by 6 bases; unmatched bases: 11. This CDR3 region has 17 residues.

This chain uses TRBV3-1 with TRBJ2-7; TRBD1 matches 9 bases. The CDR3 spans 18 residues. Germline lookup yields CDR1 LGHDT and CDR2 YNNKEL (reference sequence). The V segment lost 0 bases and the J segment 4 bases; nucleotides outside the gene matches: 13. CDR3 DNA: TGTGCCAGCAGCCAAGATTATAAAGGACAGGGGAGGACTTACGAGCAGTACTTC. Its protein is CASSQDYKGQGRTYEQYF.

This clonotype has ten or more counts. The gene calls are TRBV30 and TRBJ2-3, with D tentatively TRBD1 or TRBD2 (5 bases each). The CDR3 contains 15 residues. Germline CDR1 GTSNPN, CDR2 SVGIG (reference sequence). The V gene lost 0 bases and the J gene lost 0 bases, with 10 bases spanning the gap. The CDR3 protein is CAWSVQAGSTDTQYF. The CDR3 DNA follows: TGTGCCTGGAGTGTACAGGCGGGTAGCACAGATACGCAGTATTTT. Combining the CDR3 with reference TRBV30 and TRBJ2-3 gives the whole variable domain SQTIHQWPATLVQPVGSPLSLECTVEGTSNPNLYWYRQAAGRGLQLLFYSVGIGQISSEVPQNLSASRPQDRQFILSSKKLLLSDSGFYLCAWSVQAGSTDTQYFGPGTRLTVL.

This clonotype was seen repeatedly, ten times or more. This chain connects TRBV28 to TRBJ2-3; 9 bases align to TRBD1. Unmatched junction bases numbered 6, after V lost 4 bases and J lost 7 bases. CDR1 is MDHEN and CDR2 is SYDVKM in the germline V gene. CDR3 length equals 14 residues. The CDR3 DNA follows: TGTGCCAGCAGTTACAGGGGGCTGGTAAATACGCAGTATTTT. It yields the protein CASSYRGLVNTQYF. Drawing the rest from reference TRBV28 and TRBJ2-3, the complete variable domain is DVKVTQSSRYLVKRTGEKVFLECVQDMDHENMFWYRQDPGLGLRLIYFSYDVKMKEKGDIPEGYSVSREKKERFSLILESASTNQTSMYLCASSYRGLVNTQYFGPGTRLTVL.

The table lists this clonotype with a few counts. This rearrangement joins TRBV28 to TRBJ2-1; D assignment may be TRBD1 or TRBD2 (6 bases each). Trimming pared 5 bases from V and 5 bases from J, leaving 19 bases between. The germline V gene encodes CDR1 MDHEN and CDR2 SYDVKM. The CDR3 has 16 amino acids. The CDR3 protein is CASSRGDLLHNNEQFF. As DNA, the CDR3 is TGTGCCAGCAGTAGGGGGGACCTTTTACACAACAATGAGCAGTTCTTC.

The table lists this clonotype with many counts. In DNA form, the CDR3 reads TGCAGTGCTAGAAGGCAGGGCTCGGGCAATGAGCAGTTCTTC. Translated: CSARRQGSGNEQFF. V gene TRBV20-1 combines with J gene TRBJ2-1, with D perhaps matching TRBD1 (5 bases). This CDR3 has 14 amino acids. V was shortened by 2 bases and J by 6 bases, with 14 bases between the two germline ends. CDR1 is DFQATT and CDR2 is SNEGSKA in the germline V gene (reference sequence).

This clonotype was counted between two and nine times. This chain uses TRBV6-5 with TRBJ1-1; no reliable D call. The CDR3 contains 14 residues. Germline CDR1 MNHEY, CDR2 SVGAGI. Trimming cost V 2 bases and J 0 bases, with 7 bases left between them. The CDR3 sequence is CASSYGMVNTEAFF. CDR3 in DNA: TGTGCCAGCAGTTACGGGATGGTGAACACTGAAGCTTTCTTT.

The chain is built from TRBV6-4 and TRBJ1-1, with D maybe TRBD1 (5 bases). V lost 2 bases and J 3 bases, leaving 10 bases between the germline ends. CDR1 is MRHNA, CDR2 SNTAGT, per germline. This CDR3 has 14 amino acids. The CDR3 spells CASSDEGKDTEAFF. The CDR3 DNA follows: TGTGCCAGCAGTGACGAGGGGAAGGACACTGAAGCTTTCTTT.

CDR3 sequence: CSARKGTSGRAASYNEQFF. The CDR3 region has the DNA TGCAGTGCTAGAAAAGGGACTAGCGGGAGGGCCGCTTCCTACAATGAGCAGTTCTTC. The chain combines TRBV20-1 with TRBJ2-1; 16 nucleotides match TRBD2. Germline V gene sequence: CDR1 DFQATT, CDR2 SNEGSKA (reference sequence). The CDR3 extends over 19 amino acids. The V gene end was trimmed by 2 bases and the J gene end by 1 base; junction bases not matched to a gene: 8.

In this sample, this clonotype turned up many times. The rearrangement joins TRBV12-3 or TRBV12-4 to TRBJ2-7; 10 bases align to TRBD2. V gave up 6 bases and J gave up 6 bases; unmatched junction bases: 11. This CDR3 is built from 15 residues. For the CDR3, the DNA is TGTGCCAGCAGACCCACTCTAGCGGGAGCGGCCGAGCAGTACTTC. It translates to CASRPTLAGAAEQYF.

This clonotype was counted at least ten times. The V and J genes are TRBV10-1 and TRBJ2-7; D is unclear. Trimming removed 5 bases from V and 7 bases from J, with 9 bases in between. This CDR3 contains 11 residues. Germline loops: CDR1 WNHNN, CDR2 SYGVQD (reference sequence). CDR3: CASSQAVEQYF. The CDR3 region has the DNA TGCGCCAGCAGTCAGGCCGTGGAGCAGTACTTC.

The V and J genes are TRBV18 and TRBJ2-7; a weak D match, TRBD1 (5 bases). This CDR3 comprises 14 residues. Germline values: CDR1 KGHSH, CDR2 LQKENI. The germline V and J ends were trimmed by 2 bases and 3 bases, with 11 bases remaining between them. As DNA, the CDR3 is TGTGCCAGCTCACCAATGGGCAGGGACTACGAGCAGTACTTC. Its translation is CASSPMGRDYEQYF.

This clonotype was recorded many times. The chain recombines TRBV7-8 with TRBJ2-7; weak D call: TRBD2 (6 bases). This CDR3 region has 14 residues. Deletions cut 1 base from V and 3 bases from J, with 10 bases between. Germline V lookup: CDR1 SGHVS, CDR2 FQNEAQ. The chain's CDR3 is CASSLGVRGYEQYF. The CDR3 DNA sequence: TGTGCCAGCAGCTTAGGGGTGCGGGGCTACGAGCAGTACTTC.

For this clonotype: It may be a read error: a sequence one base away is much more abundant. The chain combines TRBV20-1 with TRBJ2-7; 10 positions agree with TRBD2. CDR1 and CDR2 from the germline V gene are DFQATT and SNEGSKA (reference sequence). The CDR3 totals 14 residues. The CDR3 loop reads CSAPLAGEFYKQYF. Written as DNA, the CDR3 is TGCAGTGCACCTCTAGCGGGAGAATTCTACAAGCAGTACTTC.

This clonotype was recorded many times. The gene calls are TRBV5-1 and TRBJ2-1; TRBD2 aligns across 8 bases. V shed 4 bases, J shed 6 bases, and the junction held 12 bases outside the gene matches. Germline V gene lookup returns CDR1 SGHRS and CDR2 YFSETQ. The CDR3 runs to 16 residues. The CDR3: CASSPREGGRGNEQFF. DNA for the CDR3: TGCGCCAGCAGCCCACGGGAGGGCGGGAGAGGCAATGAGCAGTTCTTC.

This clonotype was seen at least ten times. V is TRBV15 and J is TRBJ1-4; 9 bases line up with TRBD1. V lost 4 bases and J lost 7; bases outside the gene matches: 7. Germline CDR1 LNHNV, CDR2 YYDKDF (reference sequence). This CDR3 region has 15 residues. CDR3 nucleotides: TGTGCCACCAGCACCCGGACAGGGGAGGGTGAAAAACTGTTTTTT. Its protein product is CATSTRTGEGEKLFF.

This chain joins TRBV7-8 and TRBJ1-1; the D is unclear. The CDR3 covers 13 residues. Trimming removed 2 bases from V and 7 bases from J, with 11 bases in between. The V gene's germline CDR1 is SGHVS and CDR2 FQNEAQ. CDR3 in amino acids: CASSLYRGVEAFF. The CDR3 bases are TGTGCCAGCAGCTTATACCGCGGGGTTGAAGCTTTCTTT.

The table lists this clonotype with a few counts. This chain joins TRBV29-1 and TRBJ1-3; unclear D gene. Trimming removed 2 bases from V and 8 bases from J, with 4 bases in between. Germline lookup yields CDR1 SQVTM and CDR2 ANQGSEA. The CDR3 length is 10 residues. The DNA of the CDR3 is TGCAGCGTTGAACTTGACACCATATATTTT. Translating gives CSVELDTIYF.

The sample holds many counts of this clonotype. CDR3 nucleotide sequence: TGTGCCAGCAGTCTCATGAGAGGCTATGGCTACACCTTC. This encodes CASSLMRGYGYTF. V gene TRBV28 combines with J gene TRBJ1-2, with D unresolved. V lost 5 bases to trimming and J lost 4 bases, with 11 bases between them. CDR3 length equals 13 residues. Germline V CDR1 and CDR2: MDHEN, SYDVKM.

The sample holds many counts of this clonotype. V is TRBV3-1 and J is TRBJ2-7, with D tentatively TRBD1 or TRBD2 (5 bases each). Germline V gives CDR1 LGHDT, CDR2 YNNKEL (reference sequence). There are 13 residues in the CDR3. The V and J ends lost 6 bases and 0 bases respectively, with 9 bases between them. The CDR3, as DNA: TGTGCCAGCAGGGGGACGAGCTCCTACGAGCAGTACTTC. Its translation: CASRGTSSYEQYF.

In this sample, this clonotype turned up many times. The rearrangement joins TRBV2 to TRBJ2-3, with 7 positions matching TRBD1. In germline, CDR1 is SNHLY, CDR2 FYNNEI. V shed 11 bases, J shed 0 bases, and the junction held 5 bases outside the gene matches. This CDR3 has 13 residues. The CDR3 DNA is TGTGCCGACAGGGACACCAGCACAGATACGCAGTATTTT. Its translation is CADRDTSTDTQYF. Filled out from reference TRBV2 and TRBJ2-3, the complete variable domain reads EPEVTQTPSHQVTQMGQEVILRCVPISNHLYFYWYRQILGQKVEFLVSFYNNEISEKSEIFDDQFSVERPDGSNFTLKIRSTKLEDSAMYFCADRDTSTDTQYFGPGTRLTVL.

This clonotype was counted ten times or more. This CDR3 is CASSSGTAREPQHF. The DNA of the CDR3 is TGTGCCAGCAGTTCCGGGACCGCTCGGGAGCCCCAGCATTTT. The J gene is TRBJ1-5, the V gene TRBV12-3 or TRBV12-4, with a weak D call TRBD1 (5 bases). This CDR3 has 14 amino acids. V lost 4 bases and J lost 8, with 15 bases in between.

This clonotype was counted many times. The chain recombines TRBV5-1 with TRBJ2-3, with a possible D match to TRBD1 (6 bases). The V end was cut by 4 bases, the J end by 4 bases, with 16 bases between. The CDR3 contains 15 residues. Per germline, CDR1 SGHRS and CDR2 YFSETQ. CDR3 sequence: CASSLARQEPDTQYF. CDR3 coding DNA: TGCGCCAGCAGCCTCGCACGACAGGAACCAGATACGCAGTATTTT.